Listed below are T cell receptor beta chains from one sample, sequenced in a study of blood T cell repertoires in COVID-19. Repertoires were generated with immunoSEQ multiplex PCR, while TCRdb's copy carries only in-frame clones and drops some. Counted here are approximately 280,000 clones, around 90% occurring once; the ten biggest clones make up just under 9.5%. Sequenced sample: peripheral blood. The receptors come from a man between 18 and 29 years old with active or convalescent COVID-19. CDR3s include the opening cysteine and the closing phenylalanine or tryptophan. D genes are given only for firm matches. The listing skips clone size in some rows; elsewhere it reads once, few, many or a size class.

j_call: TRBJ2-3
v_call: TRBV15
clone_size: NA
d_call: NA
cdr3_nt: TGTGCCACCAGCAGAGATCGTAGCGGTAGCACAGATACGCAGTATTTT
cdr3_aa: CATSRDRSGSTDTQYF

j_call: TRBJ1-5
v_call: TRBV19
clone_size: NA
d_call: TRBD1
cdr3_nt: TGTGCCAGTAGTATAAACCAGGGGGCGCGACGTCGAAGCAATCAGCCCCAGCATTTT
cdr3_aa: CASSINQGARRRSNQPQHF

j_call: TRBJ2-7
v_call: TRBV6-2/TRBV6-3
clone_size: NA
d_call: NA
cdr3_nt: TGTGCCAGCACCCCCGACAGATACGAGCAGTACTTC
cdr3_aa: CASTPDRYEQYF

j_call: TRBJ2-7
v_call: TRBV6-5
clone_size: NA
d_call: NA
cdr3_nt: TGTGCCAGCAGTTACGGCCTCGAATACGAGCAGTACTTC
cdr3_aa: CASSYGLEYEQYF

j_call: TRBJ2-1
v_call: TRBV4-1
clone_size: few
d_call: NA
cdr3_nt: TGCGCCAGCAGCCAACTTCACCAGGGGGGCAGGGGCTCCTACAATGAGCAGTTCTTC
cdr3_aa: CASSQLHQGGRGSYNEQFF

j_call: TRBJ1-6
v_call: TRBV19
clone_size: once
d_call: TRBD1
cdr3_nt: TGTGCCAGTAGTGTTGAGGGGGCTGGTAGGTCACCCCTCCACTTT
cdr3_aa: CASSVEGAGRSPLHF

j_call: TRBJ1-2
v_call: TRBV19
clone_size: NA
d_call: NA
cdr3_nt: TGTGCCAGTAGTCTCAATACGGGATGGAGCTATGGCTACACCTTC
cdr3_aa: CASSLNTGWSYGYTF

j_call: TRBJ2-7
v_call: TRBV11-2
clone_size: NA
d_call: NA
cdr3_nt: TGTGCCAGCAGCTTGACAACACTAGACCTCTACGAGCAGTACTTC
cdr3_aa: CASSLTTLDLYEQYF

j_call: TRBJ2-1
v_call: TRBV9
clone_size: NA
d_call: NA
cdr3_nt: TGTGCCAGCAGCGTATATTCGGGGAGTGAGCAGTTCTTC
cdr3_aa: CASSVYSGSEQFF

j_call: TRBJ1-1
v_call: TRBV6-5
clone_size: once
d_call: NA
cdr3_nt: TGTGCCAGCAGTAGAACGGTGAACACTGAAGCTTTCTTT
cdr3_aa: CASSRTVNTEAFF

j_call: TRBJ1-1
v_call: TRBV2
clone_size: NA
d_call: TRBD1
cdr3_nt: TGTGCCAGCAGCGGACAGGGGAAACATATGAACACTGAAGCTTTCTTT
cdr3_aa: CASSGQGKHMNTEAFF

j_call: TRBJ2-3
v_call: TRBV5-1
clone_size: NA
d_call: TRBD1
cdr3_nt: TGCGCCAGCAGCGTGGGACAGGAGAGCGCAGATACGCAGTATTTT
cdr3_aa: CASSVGQESADTQYF

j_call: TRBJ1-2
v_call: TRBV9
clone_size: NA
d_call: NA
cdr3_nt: TGTGCCAGCAGCGTAAGGGTTGGTGAGGGGACAAAGGGCTACACCTTC
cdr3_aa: CASSVRVGEGTKGYTF

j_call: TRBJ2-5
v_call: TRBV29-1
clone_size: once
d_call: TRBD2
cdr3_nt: TGCAGCGGCGGACTAGCGGGGGGGTATGAGACCCAGTACTTC
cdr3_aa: CSGGLAGGYETQYF

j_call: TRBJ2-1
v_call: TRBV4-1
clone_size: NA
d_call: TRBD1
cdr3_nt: TGCGCCAGCAGCCAAGATACAAGACAGGGGCCCTACAATGAGCAGTTCTTC
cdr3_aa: CASSQDTRQGPYNEQFF

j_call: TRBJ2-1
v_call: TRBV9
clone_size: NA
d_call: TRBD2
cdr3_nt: TGTGCCAGCAGCTTTATAGCGGGGGGCGATGAGCAGTTCTTC
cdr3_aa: CASSFIAGGDEQFF